This entry lists 11 T cell receptor beta chains sequenced from one sample in a study of T-cell memory formation after mild COVID-19. TCRdb analysed the 5' RACE reads with MiXCR anew, one entry per CDR3 protein. The sample holds a few hundred thousand distinct CDR3 sequences, roughly 21% seen once. Sequencing was performed on PBMCs or a T cell subset sorted from them (not recorded which). The source of these receptors is an adult woman who had mild COVID-19 (a few samples of this study predate the infection). Cell type and time point are not known.

This CDR3 is CASSPLAGGMENIQYF. As DNA, the CDR3 is TGTGCCAGCAGCCCCCTAGCGGGAGGGATGGAAAACATTCAGTACTTC. The gene calls are TRBV9 and TRBJ2-4; 12 bases line up with TRBD2. Germline assignment: CDR1 SGDLS and CDR2 YYNGEE. The CDR3 loop spans 16 amino acids. V lost 4 bases to trimming and J lost 5 bases; unmatched junction nucleotides: 7.

The chain employs TRBV29-1 and TRBJ2-3; weak D call: TRBD1 (5 bases). Germline V lookup: CDR1 SQVTM, CDR2 ANQGSEA. This CDR3 spans 16 amino acids. V dropped 2 bases and J dropped 1 base, with 16 bases sitting between them. The CDR3 DNA follows: TGCAGCGTTGAAACACCAGGGTCCTGGGGCACAGATACGCAGTATTTT. Its translation is CSVETPGSWGTDTQYF.

V is TRBV3-1 and J is TRBJ2-3; 13 nucleotides align to TRBD2. Germline V CDR1 and CDR2: LGHDT, YNNKEL (reference sequence). After removal of 3 bases from V and 2 bases from J, the junction contained 5 bases not matched to a gene. This CDR3 spans 17 amino acids. CDR3 region: CASSQGTSGTITDTQYF. The CDR3 DNA reads as TGTGCCAGCAGCCAGGGGACTAGCGGGACTATCACAGATACGCAGTATTTT.

This sequence joins TRBV18 and TRBJ1-1; possibly TRBD1 for D (6 bases). V shed 2 bases and J shed 4 bases, with 11 bases lying between them. This CDR3 comprises 14 residues. Germline loops: CDR1 KGHSH, CDR2 LQKENI. CDR3 protein: CASSPAGDVTEAFF. As DNA, the CDR3 is TGTGCCAGCTCACCAGCAGGGGATGTCACTGAAGCTTTCTTT. Looking up the rest from reference TRBV18 and TRBJ1-1 gives the full variable domain: NAGVMQNPRHLVRRRGQEARLRCSPMKGHSHVYWYRQLPEEGLKFMVYLQKENIIDESGMPKERFSAEFPKEGPSILRIQQVVRGDSAAYFCASSPAGDVTEAFFGQGTRLTVV.

The chain has TRBV4-3 and TRBJ2-7; 7 bases match TRBD1. CDR3 size: 15 residues. V lost 7 bases to trimming and J lost 1 base; unmatched junction nucleotides: 10. The germline V gene encodes CDR1 LGHNA and CDR2 YSLEER. The CDR3, as DNA: TGCGCCAGCACCCTCGACAGGGACCCATCCTACGAGCAGTACTTC. Encoded protein: CASTLDRDPSYEQYF.

The gene calls are TRBV4-1 and TRBJ1-1, with D unresolved. V shed 1 base and J shed 3 bases, with 9 bases lying between them. The V gene's germline CDR1 is MGHRA and CDR2 YSYEKL. CDR3 length: 14 residues. The CDR3 DNA sequence: TGCGCCAGCAGCCAAGTTAATCAGGACACTGAAGCTTTCTTT. Translation: CASSQVNQDTEAFF.

This clonotype was counted at least ten times. This chain connects TRBV20-1 to TRBJ1-1; D call uncertain. This CDR3 spans 12 amino acids. Germline V lookup: CDR1 DFQATT, CDR2 SNEGSKA (reference sequence). V dropped 0 bases and J dropped 9 bases, with 11 bases sitting between them. The CDR3 nucleotides are TGCAGTGCTAGAGAGTTAAGGGCTCAAGCTTTCTTT. This sequence encodes CSARELRAQAFF.

Ten or more counts support this clonotype. Here the CDR3 reads CASSPSGPPTEAFF. CDR3 DNA: TGTGCCAGCAGCCCGTCAGGGCCTCCCACTGAAGCTTTCTTT. The chain carries TRBV3-1 and TRBJ1-1; TRBD1 is a possible D gene (5 bases). This CDR3 spans 14 amino acids. The germline V and J ends were trimmed by 4 bases and 4 bases, with 13 bases remaining between them. CDR1 and CDR2 from the germline V gene are LGHDT and YNNKEL (reference sequence).

The chain combines TRBV5-1 with TRBJ1-4; TRBD1 matches at 7 bases. Germline CDR1 and CDR2: SGHRS and YFSETQ. V dropped 4 bases and J dropped 9; count of bases not matched to a gene: 15. The CDR3 sequence is 16 residues long. The CDR3 bases are TGCGCCAGCAGCGGGGGACGACAGGGATTGAATAAAAAACTGTTTTTT. Its protein product is CASSGGRQGLNKKLFF.

The J gene is TRBJ2-7, the V gene TRBV2, with unresolved D. Trimming took off 7 bases at V and 3 bases at J, with 13 bases between the two ends. Germline V lookup: CDR1 SNHLY, CDR2 FYNNEI. The CDR3 consists of 13 residues. The chain's CDR3 is CASKVSWGYEQYF. The CDR3 DNA follows: TGTGCCAGCAAGGTTTCCTGGGGCTACGAGCAGTACTTC.

V usage is TRBV20-1 and J usage is TRBJ2-1; D call uncertain. Between the trimmed V and J ends, which lost 6 bases and 7 bases, there was a span of 7 bases. Germline values: CDR1 DFQATT, CDR2 SNEGSKA (reference sequence). The CDR3 runs to 10 residues. The CDR3 spells CSAKQNEQFF. The CDR3 DNA reads TGCAGTGCCAAACAGAATGAGCAGTTCTTC.